The sequence of this T cell receptor (beta chain) was determined in a study of cytomegalovirus exposure and HLA in healthy donors. Points from the study as a whole: Immune exposure was documented only through CMV serostatus.

The PCR was carried out with 60 Vbeta primers and 13 Jbeta primers. Clones were sequenced by immunoSEQ multiplex PCR, and TCRdb holds only the in-frame ones, with some missing. The sample contains about 90,000 clones, around 78% of which appear only once. Germline values: CDR1 SGHVS, CDR2 FNYEAQ. J gave up 2 bases and V 5 bases, and 3 bases lay outside the gene matches. This CDR3 spans 15 amino acids. To note about this clone: Its antigen remains unidentified.

Specimen: PBMCs. J is TRBJ1-4 and V is TRBV7-6; TRBD1 agrees at 9 bases. This receptor was identified in a man younger than 40 in good health and CMV-seronegative. The chain's CDR3 is CASSATGGTNEKLFF. Written as DNA, the CDR3 is TGTGCCAGCAGCGCCACAGGGGGCACTAATGAAAAACTGTTTTTT.